The entry that follows covers one T cell receptor (beta chain) sequence. Antigen unknown. Only in-frame clones appear in the TCRdb table, and some are missing; sequencing was by immunoSEQ multiplex PCR. The sample gives roughly 850,000 clones, about 96% of which show up once; about 0.22% is in the top ten. This record belongs to a study of shared clonotypes between healthy human individuals. Study summary: CD4 naive cells filled three plates per donor, CD4 memory three, CD8 naive two and CD8 memory one. General study findings and limits: The four-donor shared clonotypes exceeded non-shared clonotypes in generation probability, with non-shared ones scoring lower. Among the subsets, naive ones generally showed larger estimated richness than memory ones.

CD45RO-negative CD8 cells positively selected for CCR7 made up the naive population, which excluded terminally differentiated effector memory CD45RA+ cells. The clonotype comes from a man aged 30 to 45 in good health. Sequenced sample: naive CD8+ T cells sorted from blood.

CDR3 coding DNA: TGTGCCAGCAGTCCCGCTAGCGGAGTCCAAGAGACCCAGTACTTC. Residues: CASSPASGVQETQYF. V usage is TRBV28 and J usage is TRBJ2-5; 7 bases fit TRBD2. The junction had 7 bases not matched to a gene; V was cut back by 5 bases and J by 1 base. The germline V gene encodes CDR1 MDHEN and CDR2 SYDVKM. The CDR3 runs 15 residues.